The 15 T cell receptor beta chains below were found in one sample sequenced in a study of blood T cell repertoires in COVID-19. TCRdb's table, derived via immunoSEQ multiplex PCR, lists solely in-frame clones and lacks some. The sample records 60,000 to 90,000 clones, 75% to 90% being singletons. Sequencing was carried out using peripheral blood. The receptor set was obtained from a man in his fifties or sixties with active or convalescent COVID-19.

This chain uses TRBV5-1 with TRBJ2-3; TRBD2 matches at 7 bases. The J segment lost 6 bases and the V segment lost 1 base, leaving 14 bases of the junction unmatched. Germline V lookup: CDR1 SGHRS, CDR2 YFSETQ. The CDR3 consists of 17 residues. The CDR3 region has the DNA TGCGCCAGCAGCTTGAGGTCGGGGGGTAGTATGGTGGATACGCAGTATTTT. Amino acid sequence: CASSLRSGGSMVDTQYF.

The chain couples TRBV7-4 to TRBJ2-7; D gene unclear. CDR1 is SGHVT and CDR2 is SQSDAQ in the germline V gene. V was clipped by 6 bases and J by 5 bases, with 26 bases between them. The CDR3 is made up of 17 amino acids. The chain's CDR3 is CASRIAVRSVLRHEQYF. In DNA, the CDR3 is TGTGCCAGCAGAATCGCGGTCCGATCTGTCCTTCGCCACGAGCAGTACTTC.

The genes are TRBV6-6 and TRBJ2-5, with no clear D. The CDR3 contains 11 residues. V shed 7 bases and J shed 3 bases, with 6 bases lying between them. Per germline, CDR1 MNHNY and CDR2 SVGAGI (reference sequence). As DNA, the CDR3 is TGTGCCAGCACTTTCGAAGAGACCCAGTACTTC. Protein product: CASTFEETQYF.

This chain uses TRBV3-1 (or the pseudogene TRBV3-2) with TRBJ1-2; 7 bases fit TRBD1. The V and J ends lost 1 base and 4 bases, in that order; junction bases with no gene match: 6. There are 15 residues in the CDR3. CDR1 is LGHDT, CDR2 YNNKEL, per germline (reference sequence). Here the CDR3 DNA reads TGTGCCAGCAGCCAAGCAAGGGGGCGAGGCTATGGCTACACCTTC. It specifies CASSQARGRGYGYTF.

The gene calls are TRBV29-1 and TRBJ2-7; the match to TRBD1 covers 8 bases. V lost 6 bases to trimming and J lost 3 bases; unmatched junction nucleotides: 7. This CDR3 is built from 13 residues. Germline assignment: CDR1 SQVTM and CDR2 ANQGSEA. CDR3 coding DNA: TGCAGCGTAGCCCGACAGGGGAACTACGAGCAGTACTTC. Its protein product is CSVARQGNYEQYF.

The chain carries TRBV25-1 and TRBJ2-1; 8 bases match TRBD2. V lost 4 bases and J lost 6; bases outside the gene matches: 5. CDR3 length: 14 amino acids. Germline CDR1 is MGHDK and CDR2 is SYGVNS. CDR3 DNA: TGTGCCAGCAGTGCTGCGGGGGGCGTCAATGAGCAGTTCTTC. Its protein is CASSAAGGVNEQFF.

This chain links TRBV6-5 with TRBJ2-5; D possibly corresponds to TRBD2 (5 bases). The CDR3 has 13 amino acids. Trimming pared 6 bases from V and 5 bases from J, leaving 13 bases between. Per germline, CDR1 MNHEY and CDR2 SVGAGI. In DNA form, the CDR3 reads TGTGCCAGCAGGACCCGGGGTTGGGAGACCCAGTACTTC. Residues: CASRTRGWETQYF.

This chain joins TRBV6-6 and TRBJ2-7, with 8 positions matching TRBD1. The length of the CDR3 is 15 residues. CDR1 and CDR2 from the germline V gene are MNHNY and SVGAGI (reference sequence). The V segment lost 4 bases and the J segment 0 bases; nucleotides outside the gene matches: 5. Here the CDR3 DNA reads TGTGCCAGCAGTTCGGGACAGGTTAGCTCCTACGAGCAGTACTTC. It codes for CASSSGQVSSYEQYF.

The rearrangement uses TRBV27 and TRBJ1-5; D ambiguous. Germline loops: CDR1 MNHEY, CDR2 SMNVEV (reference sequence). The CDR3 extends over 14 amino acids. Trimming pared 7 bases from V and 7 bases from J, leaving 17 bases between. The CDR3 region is CASNPRVTGQPQHF. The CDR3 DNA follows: TGTGCCAGCAACCCCCGGGTCACGGGACAGCCCCAGCATTTT.

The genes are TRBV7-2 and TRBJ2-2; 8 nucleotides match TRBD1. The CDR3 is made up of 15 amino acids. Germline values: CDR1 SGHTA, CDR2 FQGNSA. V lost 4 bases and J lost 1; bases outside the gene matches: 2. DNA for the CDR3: TGTGCCAGCAGCTCCGGGACAGGGAACACCGGGGAGCTGTTTTTT. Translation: CASSSGTGNTGELFF.

The CDR3, as DNA: TGTGCCTGGAGTATCAGCTATGGCTACACCTTC. Protein product: CAWSISYGYTF. V gene TRBV30 combines with J gene TRBJ1-2, with no clear D. Per the germline V gene, CDR1 is GTSNPN and CDR2 is SVGIG (reference sequence). With 2 bases removed from V and 4 bases from J, the gap between germline ends came to 5 bases. CDR3 length equals 11 residues.

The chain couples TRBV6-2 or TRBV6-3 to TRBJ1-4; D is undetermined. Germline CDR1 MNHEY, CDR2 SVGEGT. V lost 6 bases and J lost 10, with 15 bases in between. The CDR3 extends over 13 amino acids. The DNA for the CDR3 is TGTGCCAGCAGCCTGGCGGGGAAGAGAAAACTGTTTTTT. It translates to CASSLAGKRKLFF.

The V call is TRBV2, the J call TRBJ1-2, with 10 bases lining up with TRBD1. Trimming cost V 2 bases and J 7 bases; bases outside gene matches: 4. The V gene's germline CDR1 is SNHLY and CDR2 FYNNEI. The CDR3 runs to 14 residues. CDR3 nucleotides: TGTGCCAGCAGTGAAAGGGGACAGGGGTCTGGCTACACCTTC. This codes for CASSERGQGSGYTF. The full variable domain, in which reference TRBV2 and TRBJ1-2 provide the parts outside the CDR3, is EPEVTQTPSHQVTQMGQEVILRCVPISNHLYFYWYRQILGQKVEFLVSFYNNEISEKSEIFDDQFSVERPDGSNFTLKIRSTKLEDSAMYFCASSERGQGSGYTFGSGTRLTVV.

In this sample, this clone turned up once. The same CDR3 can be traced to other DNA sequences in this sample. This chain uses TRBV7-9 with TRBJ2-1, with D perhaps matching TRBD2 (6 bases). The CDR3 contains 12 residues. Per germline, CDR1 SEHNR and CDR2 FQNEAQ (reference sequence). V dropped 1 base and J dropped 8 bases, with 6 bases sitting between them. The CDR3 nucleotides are TGTGCCAGCAGCTTAGGGGGGGATGAGCAGTTCTTC. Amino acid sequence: CASSLGGDEQFF.

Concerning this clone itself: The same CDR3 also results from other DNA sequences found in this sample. The CDR3 nucleotides are TGTGCCAGCACATGGGGCCAGGGGCGTTACGAGACCCAGTACTTC. Translated, it gives CASTWGQGRYETQYF. The V and J genes are TRBV28 and TRBJ2-5; the D gene is possibly TRBD1 (6 bases). The V end lost 7 bases, the J end lost 5 bases, and 20 bases lay between the germline ends. Germline CDR1 is MDHEN and CDR2 is SYDVKM. This CDR3 region has 15 residues. Complete variable domain (other parts from reference TRBV28 and TRBJ2-5): DVKVTQSSRYLVKRTGEKVFLECVQDMDHENMFWYRQDPGLGLRLIYFSYDVKMKEKGDIPEGYSVSREKKERFSLILESASTNQTSMYLCASTWGQGRYETQYFGPGTRLLVL.